This T cell receptor (beta chain) derives from a study of OX40 agonist ivuxolimab in advanced cancers. Whole-study context: The eligibility criteria allowed prior anti-PD-1, anti-PD-L1 or anti-CTLA-4 therapy, and about 40% had some.

The germline gives CDR1 LNHDA, CDR2 SQIVND (reference sequence). The V gene lost 9 bases and the J gene lost 0 bases, with 11 bases spanning the gap. This CDR3 comprises 13 residues. Patients who had autoimmune disease history or got systemic immunosuppression were left out. A note on this clone: Its cognate antigen is unknown.

General study points: Averaged across samples, CD8+ T cells carried more expanded clones than CD4+ did. Dosing at 0.1 to 3.0 mg/kg was accompanied by clonal expansion of CD4+ and CD8+ blood T cells by week 6.

Some clones are missing from TCRdb's copy, which holds only in-frame ones; the method was immunoSEQ multiplex PCR. The profile shows fewer than 70,000 clones, around 86% of them singletons. This receptor was obtained from an adult with an advanced solid tumor such as melanoma, head and neck, liver or kidney cancer. The material was CD4+ or CD8+ T cells sorted from blood, obtained in a trial of the OX40 agonist ivuxolimab. The rearrangement uses TRBV19 and TRBJ1-2; D unclear. DNA for the CDR3: TGTGCCAGCCAGATGACTTCTAACTATGGCTACACCTTC. Translated, it gives CASQMTSNYGYTF. Looking up the rest from reference TRBV19 and TRBJ1-2 gives the full variable domain: DGGITQSPKYLFRKEGQNVTLSCEQNLNHDAMYWYRQDPGQGLRLIYYSQIVNDFQKGDIAEGYSVSREKKESFPLTVTSAQKNPTAFYLCASQMTSNYGYTFGSGTRLTVV.